The 10 T cell receptor beta chains in this list originate from one sample, sequenced in a study of cytomegalovirus exposure and HLA in healthy donors. The PCR used 60 Vbeta and 13 Jbeta primers. Measured with immunoSEQ multiplex PCR; TCRdb has only the in-frame clones, and not every one. This sample has about 180,000 clones, with just over 75% found just once. Sample: PBMCs. These receptors originate from a man younger than 35 in good health and CMV-seronegative.

The chain links TRBV6-1 to TRBJ2-7, with D possibly TRBD1 on 6 matching bases. This CDR3 has 15 amino acids. Trimming removed 6 bases at V and 1 base at J, with 16 bases between. Germline CDR1 reads MNHNS; CDR2 reads SASEGT. CDR3 amino acids: CASRFTGSNSYEQYF. CDR3 DNA: TGTGCCAGCAGATTTACAGGGTCCAATTCCTACGAGCAGTACTTC.

This clone appeared once. The genes are TRBV6-6 and TRBJ1-5, with a weak D call TRBD1 (5 bases). The CDR3 covers 16 residues. The V gene's germline CDR1 is MNHNY and CDR2 SVGAGI (reference sequence). Trimming took 0 bases from V and 3 from J, leaving 12 bases between them. DNA for the CDR3: TGTGCCAGCAGTTACTCGCCCGGACAAAACAATCAGCCCCAGCATTTT. This gives the protein CASSYSPGQNNQPQHF.

This clone occurred a few times. CDR3 sequence: CASSYSGTGPRGKLFF. The CDR3 DNA sequence: TGTGCCAGCAGTTACTCGGGGACAGGGCCCCGTGGAAAACTGTTTTTT. V and J are TRBV6-5 and TRBJ1-4; 9 positions agree with TRBD1. The V gene end was trimmed by 0 bases and the J gene end by 10 bases; junction bases not matched to a gene: 9. CDR1 is MNHEY, CDR2 SVGAGI, per germline. CDR3 length: 16 residues.

The V and J genes are TRBV18 and TRBJ2-2; TRBD2 matches 9 bases. The V gene end was trimmed by 6 bases and the J gene end by 4 bases; junction bases not matched to a gene: 6. The CDR3 has 15 residues. The germline V gene has CDR1 KGHSH and CDR2 LQKENI. The DNA for the CDR3 is TGTGCCAGCTCCCAAGGACTAGCGATCACCGGGGAGCTGTTTTTT. Protein sequence: CASSQGLAITGELFF.

This chain connects TRBV30 to TRBJ1-2; the D gene is possibly TRBD1 (6 bases). Trimming stripped 4 bases from V and 7 bases from J, with 19 bases between. The CDR3 consists of 14 residues. Germline CDR1 reads GTSNPN; CDR2 reads SVGIG (reference sequence). CDR3 nucleotides: TGTGCCTGGATTCCTGGTCGGGGGGCGGGTGGCTACACCTTC. Encoded protein: CAWIPGRGAGGYTF.

The DNA for the CDR3 is TGTGCCAGCAACCCAAACAGGGGTACGGAGACCCAGTACTTC. It is translated as CASNPNRGTETQYF. The chain employs TRBV5-4 and TRBJ2-5; 7 positions agree with TRBD1. The CDR3 loop spans 14 amino acids. CDR1 is SGHNT and CDR2 is YYREEE in the germline V gene (reference sequence). The V segment lost 6 bases and the J segment 5 bases; nucleotides outside the gene matches: 10.

The J gene is TRBJ2-7, the V gene TRBV4-2; 11 nucleotides agree with TRBD1. CDR1 is LGHNA and CDR2 is YNFKEQ in the germline V gene. Germline trimming cut 5 bases from V and 5 bases from J; bases unmatched to any gene: 11. The CDR3 length is 16 residues. CDR3 nucleotide sequence: TGTGCCAGCAGCGGACTTGCCAGGACAGGGGGCAACGAGCAGTACTTC. It specifies CASSGLARTGGNEQYF.

The chain uses TRBV7-7 and TRBJ1-1; possible D gene TRBD1, 5 bases. Germline V CDR1 and CDR2: SSHAT, FNYEAQ (reference sequence). This CDR3 has 15 amino acids. CDR3 residues: CASWWGPNENTEAFF. The CDR3 DNA reads TGTGCTAGCTGGTGGGGCCCCAACGAGAACACTGAAGCTTTCTTT.

To note about this clone: One junction end disagrees with the germline gene, perhaps due to a read error. The V and J genes are TRBV7-7 and TRBJ2-1, with D possibly being TRBD1 (5 bases). Germline CDR1 reads SSHAT; CDR2 reads FNYEAQ (reference sequence). CDR3 length: 15 residues. CDR3 loop: CASSLSTETYNEQFF. CDR3 bases: TGTGCTAGCAGCCTCTCGACAGAGACCTACAATGAGCAGTTCTTC.

This chain links TRBV5-4 with TRBJ2-5; 12 bases are shared with TRBD2. V trimming: 4 bases; J trimming: 4 bases; junction bases outside the gene matches: 8. CDR1 and CDR2 (germline): SGHNT, YYREEE (reference sequence). The CDR3 totals 16 residues. The CDR3 protein is CASSPPTSGGGETQYF. CDR3 nucleotides: TGTGCCAGCAGCCCCCCGACTAGCGGGGGTGGAGAGACCCAGTACTTC.